This TCR beta chain was documented in a study of Ad26.COV2.S vaccination and SARS-CoV-2 variants (dated by TCRdb to about 2021). A note on the overall study: Donors in the vaccine arm were drawn from COV1001, a phase I-IIa trial of Ad26.COV2.S in healthy adults that was multicentre, randomized, double-blind and placebo-controlled. Ad26.COV2.S was given intramuscularly at 5x10^10 or 1x10^11 viral particles, as a single shot or as two shots 56 days apart. The specificity and breadth of SARS-CoV-2-reactive T cell receptors after Ad26.COV2.S vaccination were assessed by TCRbeta repertoire sequencing. A total of 32 samples were included in the TCR-sequenced set, comprising roughly 19 Ad26.COV2.S vaccine recipients, 5 placebo recipients and 8 SARS-CoV-2 convalescent individuals. Trial participants were randomized into five groups of five, in which low-dose or high-dose Ad26.COV2.S was given once or twice, or placebo was given on both occasions. Investigators did not know the trial group allocation while performing experiments and assessing outcomes. The full study reports these points: Non-spike TCR breadth was comparable between vaccine and placebo recipients, consistent with the vaccine containing only spike. The authors noted that total T cell responses may have been underestimated by the TCR breadth and depth analyses. Compared with placebo recipients, Ad26.COV2.S recipients showed higher spike-specific TCR breadth (P = 0.0014). After vaccination, spike-specific CD8+ and CD4+ T cell responses were reported to show substantial breadth. The study lacked the statistical power to compare responses across vaccine doses or regimens.

Taken with the paper, the label for treatment or condition translates to: roughly 18 received Ad26.COV2.S at low or high dose, single or two shots; about 5 received placebo; per-sample allocation not given. Repertoires of vaccine and placebo recipients were sequenced from samples taken on day 63 after the first injection. In Cohort 1b, 25 or so adults aged 18-55 years were enrolled at a single site in Boston, USA, between 29 July and 7 August 2020. Ad26.COV2.S consisted of a replication-incompetent adenovirus type 26 vector by which a prefusion-stabilized SARS-CoV-2 spike protein from the original Wuhan strain was expressed. The germline V gene (reference sequence) yields GTSNPN for CDR1 and SVGIG for CDR2. The V end gives up 0 bases and the J end 4 bases, leaving 6 bases in the junction not matched to a gene. The CDR3 runs 15 residues from the cysteine to the phenylalanine. Only the CDR3 DNA is retained, 45 bases long and in frame from the first base.

TCRbeta CDR3 regions were sequenced with the immunoSEQ Assay. After extraction, genomic DNA underwent amplification by bias-controlled multiplex PCR, followed by high-throughput sequencing. Per the source publication's procedure: Collapsing and filtering of sequences were performed to quantify the absolute abundance of each unique TCRbeta CDR3 region. T cell fraction was estimated by normalizing TCRbeta template counts to usable DNA, with usable DNA measured through amplification of reference genes found in all nucleated cells. Repertoire TCRs were annotated as SARS-CoV-2-specific when V gene, CDR3 amino acid sequence and J gene were exactly matched to a known reactive TCR set. The reference SARS-CoV-2 TCR set came from MIRA and was filtered for enrichment in COVID-19-positive ImmuneCODE repertoires, removing public or cross-reactive TCRs. Drawing on the MIRA antigens, annotated TCRs were analysed further at the level of specific ORF or position within ORF. Depth was the summed frequency of annotated unique rearrangements, while breadth was defined as annotated unique rearrangements over total unique productive rearrangements. Group comparisons of TCR breadth used two-sided Wilcoxon rank-sum tests. TCRdb stores this immuneACCESS table with in-frame sequences only. Part of the clones is absent; in the studies checked, under half of the shortfall reflects unresolved V genes, and no reason is known for the rest. V and J calls and clone size come straight from that table; D and trimming were deduced from the DNA. The sample profile shows some 270,000 clones; 70% to 90% of them were found once. Of the sample, less than 3% is held by the ten largest clones.

Points on this clone: Its antigen specificity is not known. Per-nucleotide qualities are absent, and no much larger clonotype sits a single base away.

The clonotype originates from a person between 18 and 65 years old who received the Ad26.COV2.S COVID-19 vaccine or a placebo. Rearrangement joined TRBV30 to TRBJ2-1; 7 of the junction bases match TRBD1. The sequences come from peripheral blood, collected in a trial of Ad26.COV2.S vaccine versus placebo. Read as DNA, the sequence is TGTGCCTGGAGTGTACCCGGGACAGATTACAATGAGCAGTTCTTC. This encodes CAWSVPGTDYNEQFF.